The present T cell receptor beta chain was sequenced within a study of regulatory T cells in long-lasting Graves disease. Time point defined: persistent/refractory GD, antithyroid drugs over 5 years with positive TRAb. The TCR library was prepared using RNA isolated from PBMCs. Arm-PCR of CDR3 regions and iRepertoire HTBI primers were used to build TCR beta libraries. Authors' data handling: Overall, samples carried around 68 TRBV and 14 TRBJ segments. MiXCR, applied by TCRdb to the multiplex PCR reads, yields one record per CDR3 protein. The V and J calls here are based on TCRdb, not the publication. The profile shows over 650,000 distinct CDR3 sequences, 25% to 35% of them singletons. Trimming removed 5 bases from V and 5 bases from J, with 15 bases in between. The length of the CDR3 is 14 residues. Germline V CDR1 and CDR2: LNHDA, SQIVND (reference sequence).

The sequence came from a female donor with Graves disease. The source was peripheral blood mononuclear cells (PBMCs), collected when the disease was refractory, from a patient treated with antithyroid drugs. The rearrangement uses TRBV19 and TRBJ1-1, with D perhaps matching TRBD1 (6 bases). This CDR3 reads CASSFAQGRTEAFF. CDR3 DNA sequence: TGTGCCAGTAGTTTCGCCCAGGGGAGGACTGAAGCTTTCTTT.